This T cell receptor (beta chain) was recovered during a study of blood T cell repertoires in COVID-19. This clone was seen a few times. Germline V gives CDR1 SGHRS, CDR2 YFSETQ. V was cut by 4 bases and J by 5 bases, with 15 bases left in between. The CDR3 is made up of 15 amino acids. Assay: immunoSEQ multiplex PCR; the TCRdb copy retains only in-frame clones and omits some. The repertoire holds 140,000 to 150,000 clones, about four fifths seen once, with about 8% in the top ten. The receptor was derived from a human donor with acute or convalescent COVID-19. The donor label of this sample is uncertain. This chain uses TRBV5-1 with TRBJ2-2, with D possibly matching TRBD1 (6 bases). What was sequenced was peripheral blood. The CDR3 nucleotides read TGCGCCAGCAGCCCGACAGGCAGTGAAACCGGGGAGCTGTTTTTT. Its translation: CASSPTGSETGELFF.